Listed below are T cell receptor beta chains from one sample, sequenced in a study of human T cells and chemical hapten exposure. TCRdb re-called the RACE reads with MiXCR, one entry per CDR3 protein. The sample holds under 130,000 distinct CDR3 sequences, around 10% seen once. This specimen consisted of whole blood, obtained in connection with sensitization to the hapten diphenylcyclopropenone (DPC). The source is a woman in her 40s with alopecia areata. Some clones in this sample may be carry-over from other donors' samples. The CDR3 runs from the conserved cysteine through the conserved F or W. Each record gives: CDR3 length, clone size, V gene, J gene, D gene, CDR3 protein, CDR3 DNA. The D gene is left open where the match is weak. Clone size, where shown, is once, few, many, or a class for clones that have expanded.

14	.	TRBV7-8	TRBJ2-2	.	CASTPQGTTGELFF	TGTGCCAGCACCCCCCAGGGGACCACCGGGGAGCTGTTTTTT
13	.	TRBV4-1	TRBJ1-2	.	CASSQSGDYGYTF	TGCGCCAGCAGCCAATCCGGGGACTATGGCTACACCTTC
12	.	TRBV6-2/TRBV6-3	TRBJ1-2	.	CASSPHLASYTF	TGTGCCAGCAGCCCCCACTTGGCTAGCTACACCTTC
15	few	TRBV20-1	TRBJ1-2	.	CSATGPAQRSYGYTF	TGCAGTGCTACCGGACCTGCCCAAAGAAGCTATGGCTACACCTTC
15	few	TRBV9	TRBJ2-5	.	CASSVGTGNQETQYF	TGTGCCAGCAGCGTAGGAACTGGCAACCAAGAGACCCAGTACTTC
14	.	TRBV5-5	TRBJ1-4	.	CASSFGATNEKLFF	TGTGCCAGCAGCTTCGGGGCTACTAATGAAAAACTGTTTTTT
13	many	TRBV12-3/TRBV12-4	TRBJ2-7	.	CASTPGATYEQYF	TGTGCCAGCACCCCGGGGGCCACCTACGAGCAGTACTTC
15	.	TRBV10-1	TRBJ2-7	TRBD1	CASSAEGALPYEQYF	TGCGCCAGCAGTGCAGAGGGGGCCCTCCCCTACGAGCAGTACTTC
16	.	TRBV20-1	TRBJ2-2	.	CSARAATTKGTGELFF	TGCAGTGCTAGAGCTGCTACAACGAAGGGCACCGGGGAGCTGTTTTTT
15	many	TRBV4-3	TRBJ2-2	.	CASSQDYGNTGELFF	TGCGCCAGCAGCCAAGATTATGGCAACACCGGGGAGCTGTTTTTT
12	.	TRBV30	TRBJ1-1	.	CAWSPLNTEAFF	TGTGCCTGGAGTCCCCTGAACACTGAAGCTTTCTTT
16	.	TRBV20-1	TRBJ2-5	TRBD1	CSAFSGTGGHQETQYF	TGCAGTGCTTTCTCCGGGACAGGGGGACACCAAGAGACCCAGTACTTC
15	.	TRBV4-3	TRBJ1-6	.	CASSSKPGDQGPLHF	TGCGCCAGCAGCTCTAAGCCCGGCGATCAAGGACCCCTCCACTTT
12	few	TRBV12-3/TRBV12-4	TRBJ2-7	.	CASKGRAYEQYF	TGTGCCAGCAAAGGGAGAGCCTACGAGCAGTACTTC
15	many	TRBV30	TRBJ2-3	.	CACPGSRGGTDTQYF	TGTGCCTGTCCGGGGTCCCGGGGTGGCACAGATACGCAGTATTTT
13	.	TRBV7-3	TRBJ1-1	.	CASSLDPRTEAFF	TGTGCCAGCAGCTTAGATCCTAGGACTGAAGCTTTCTTT
12	few	TRBV30	TRBJ1-1	.	CAWKAGNTEAFF	TGTGCCTGGAAAGCAGGGAACACTGAAGCTTTCTTT
13	.	TRBV29-1	TRBJ2-7	.	CSVDVGRGGEQYF	TGCAGCGTTGATGTAGGCAGGGGAGGCGAGCAGTACTTC
13	.	TRBV20-1	TRBJ2-7	.	CSAPRQGSHEQYF	TGCAGTGCCCCCCGGCAGGGTAGCCACGAGCAGTACTTC
15	many	TRBV14	TRBJ1-4	TRBD1	CASSQAWDRQEKLFF	TGTGCCAGCAGCCAAGCTTGGGACAGACAGGAAAAACTGTTTTTT
16	.	TRBV15	TRBJ2-3	TRBD2	CATSRYTSGVADTQYF	TGTGCCACCAGCAGATATACTAGCGGGGTGGCAGATACGCAGTATTTT
15	few	TRBV20-1	TRBJ1-1	.	CSARDYGARNTEAFF	TGCAGTGCTAGAGATTACGGGGCGCGAAACACTGAAGCTTTCTTT
13	many	TRBV29-1	TRBJ1-1	TRBD1	CSVGEGAGTEAFF	TGCAGCGTTGGGGAGGGGGCCGGTACTGAAGCTTTCTTT
16	many	TRBV7-6	TRBJ2-1	.	CASSLTTGTFGDEQFF	TGTGCCAGCAGCTTAACTACCGGGACTTTCGGCGATGAGCAGTTCTTC
11	few	TRBV30	TRBJ2-3	.	CATSPGDTQYF	TGTGCAACGAGCCCGGGAGATACGCAGTATTTT
14	few	TRBV24-1	TRBJ1-2	.	CATSDRGTTGGYTF	TGTGCCACCAGTGACCGGGGGACGACTGGTGGCTACACCTTC
13	many	TRBV6-5	TRBJ1-2	.	CATSQVPNYGYTF	TGTGCCACCTCCCAGGTCCCTAACTATGGCTACACCTTC
15	few	TRBV2	TRBJ2-1	.	CASSDASGGYNEQFF	TGTGCCAGCAGTGATGCCAGCGGAGGCTACAATGAGCAGTTCTTC
14	.	TRBV6-1	TRBJ1-2	TRBD1	CANLSPGQLYGYTF	TGTGCCAACTTATCACCGGGACAGCTCTATGGCTACACCTTC
16	few	TRBV12-3/TRBV12-4	TRBJ2-5	TRBD1	CASTPFGTGGFETQYF	TGTGCCAGCACTCCCTTCGGGACAGGGGGTTTCGAGACCCAGTACTTC
15	few	TRBV10-3	TRBJ2-5	TRBD2	CAISELTSGQETQYF	TGTGCCATCAGTGAGTTAACTAGCGGGCAAGAGACCCAGTACTTC
13	few	TRBV6-5	TRBJ2-5	TRBD2	CASRGLGGETQYF	TGTGCCAGCAGGGGACTAGGAGGGGAGACCCAGTACTTC
15	.	TRBV7-9	TRBJ1-1	.	CASSLGQGRGTEAFF	TGTGCCAGCAGCCTAGGGCAGGGGAGAGGGACTGAAGCTTTCTTT
12	many	TRBV25-1	TRBJ2-7	.	CASRVPQGEQYF	TGTGCCAGCAGGGTCCCCCAGGGGGAGCAGTACTTC
17	few	TRBV20-1	TRBJ2-1	.	CSARDVGDYPSYNEQFF	TGCAGTGCTAGAGATGTTGGCGACTACCCTTCCTACAATGAGCAGTTCTTC
15	few	TRBV12-3/TRBV12-4	TRBJ2-2	TRBD1	CASNPRGRSTGELFF	TGTGCCAGCAACCCCAGGGGGCGCAGCACCGGGGAGCTGTTTTTT
12	few	TRBV30	TRBJ2-7	TRBD1	CACRDSRRRQYF	TGTGCCTGCCGGGACAGCCGAAGGAGGCAGTACTTC
12	.	TRBV6-2/TRBV6-3	TRBJ2-3	.	CASSAATDTQYF	TGTGCCAGCAGCGCAGCGACAGATACGCAGTATTTT
16	many	TRBV27	TRBJ2-5	TRBD1	CASSSRQGASMETQYF	TGTGCCAGCAGTTCACGACAGGGGGCGTCGATGGAGACCCAGTACTTC
16	.	TRBV3-1	TRBJ1-2	TRBD1	CASSPNPTGGVYGYTF	TGTGCCAGCAGCCCCAACCCGACAGGGGGTGTCTATGGCTACACCTTC
14	many	TRBV7-2	TRBJ2-1	.	CASSSRIGDNEQFF	TGTGCCAGCAGCTCCCGGATCGGTGACAATGAGCAGTTCTTC
14	many	TRBV19	TRBJ2-5	.	CASSPGTIQETQYF	TGTGCCAGTAGTCCCGGGACAATCCAAGAGACCCAGTACTTC
15	few	TRBV3-1	TRBJ2-2	.	CASSQPGLNTGELFF	TGTGCCAGCAGCCAACCGGGACTTAACACCGGGGAGCTGTTTTTT
12	.	TRBV1	TRBJ2-1	.	CTSSQDGDEQFF	TGCACCAGCAGCCAAGATGGGGATGAGCAGTTCTTC
13	many	TRBV27	TRBJ2-2	.	CASSLGRPGELFF	TGTGCCAGCAGTTTAGGGCGTCCCGGGGAGCTGTTTTTT
14	few	TRBV12-3/TRBV12-4	TRBJ1-1	.	CASSVGPVNTEAFF	TGTGCCAGCAGCGTGGGACCGGTGAACACTGAAGCTTTCTTT
15	many	TRBV29-1	TRBJ2-7	.	CSAEGWYGQEDEQYF	TGCAGCGCTGAAGGTTGGTACGGGCAAGAGGACGAGCAGTACTTC